These 5 T cell receptor beta chains came from one sample sequenced in a study of graft-versus-host responses after intestinal transplantation. The antigens for these receptors are not known. The repertoire was sequenced with immunoSEQ multiplex PCR; TCRdb's copy has only in-frame clones and lacks some. The data contain 100,000 to 120,000 clones, roughly 93% of them seen just once; the ten biggest clones take up about 0.51%. This specimen was unstimulated CD8+ T cells sorted from spleen or lymph node cells, taken before intestinal transplant. These receptors originate from a human donor who received an intestinal transplant.

The chain carries TRBV27 and TRBJ1-1, with unresolved D. CDR1 and CDR2 (germline): MNHEY, SMNVEV (reference sequence). The ends were cut back, 3 bases at V and 4 bases at J, with 9 bases in the middle. The CDR3 is 13 residues long. CDR3: CASSFSRSTEAFF. The CDR3 nucleotides read TGTGCCAGCAGTTTTTCCAGGTCCACTGAAGCTTTCTTT.

This chain links TRBV6-6 with TRBJ1-4, with no clear D. Germline V gene lookup returns CDR1 MNHNY and CDR2 SVGAGI (reference sequence). V was cut by 0 bases and J by 15 bases, with 8 bases left in between. The CDR3 contains 11 residues. DNA of the CDR3: TGTGCCAGCAGTTACTCGGGTGAAGTGTTTTTT. It yields the protein CASSYSGEVFF.

The chain carries TRBV27 and TRBJ2-3, with D unclear. The CDR3 has 15 amino acids. V was clipped by 2 bases and J by 0 bases, with 9 bases between them. Germline V CDR1 and CDR2: MNHEY, SMNVEV (reference sequence). The CDR3 is CASSLEITSTDTQYF. CDR3 DNA sequence: TGTGCCAGCAGTTTAGAGATCACTAGCACAGATACGCAGTATTTT.

The rearrangement uses TRBV4-1 and TRBJ2-7; TRBD2 is a possible D gene (5 bases). Germline V gene data show CDR1 as MGHRA and CDR2 as YSYEKL. The CDR3 is 14 residues long. V gave up 5 bases and J gave up 6 bases, with 17 bases separating them. This chain's CDR3 is CASSIEGPSVEQYF. In DNA form, the CDR3 reads TGCGCCAGCAGCATTGAGGGCCCCTCCGTCGAGCAGTACTTC.

This chain uses TRBV6-5 with TRBJ1-4; no clear D. CDR3 length equals 15 residues. The germline V gene encodes CDR1 MNHEY and CDR2 SVGAGI. Trimming took 6 bases from V and 4 from J, leaving 15 bases between them. CDR3 loop: CASSRRSQRNEKLFF. The CDR3 region has the DNA TGTGCCAGCAGCCGACGGTCCCAGCGTAATGAAAAACTGTTTTTT.